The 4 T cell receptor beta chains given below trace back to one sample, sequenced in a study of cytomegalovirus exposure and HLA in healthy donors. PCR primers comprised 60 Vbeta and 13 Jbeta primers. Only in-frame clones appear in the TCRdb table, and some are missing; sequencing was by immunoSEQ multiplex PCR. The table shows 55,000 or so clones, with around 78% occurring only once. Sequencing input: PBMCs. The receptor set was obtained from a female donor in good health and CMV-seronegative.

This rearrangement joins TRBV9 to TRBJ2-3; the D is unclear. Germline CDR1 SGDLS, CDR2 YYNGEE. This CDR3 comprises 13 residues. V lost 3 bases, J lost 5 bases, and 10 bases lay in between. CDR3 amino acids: CASSAGEVDTQYF. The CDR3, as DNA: TGTGCCAGCAGCGCCGGAGAGGTAGATACGCAGTATTTT.

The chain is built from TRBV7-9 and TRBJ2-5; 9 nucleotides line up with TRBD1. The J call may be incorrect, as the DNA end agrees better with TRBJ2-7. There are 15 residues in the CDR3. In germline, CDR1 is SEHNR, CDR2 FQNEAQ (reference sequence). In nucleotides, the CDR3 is TGTGCCAGCAGCCAGCCGGGACAGGGTGTCCACGAGCAGTACTTC. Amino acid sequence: CASSQPGQGVHEQYF.

The CDR3 reads CSAARAIGYTF. The CDR3 DNA sequence: TGCAGTGCGGCGCGGGCTATAGGCTACACCTTC. The rearrangement links TRBV20-1 to TRBJ1-2; D ambiguous. Germline V gene lookup returns CDR1 DFQATT and CDR2 SNEGSKA (reference sequence). The CDR3 spans 11 residues. V was trimmed by 6 bases and J by 8 bases, leaving 13 bases between them.

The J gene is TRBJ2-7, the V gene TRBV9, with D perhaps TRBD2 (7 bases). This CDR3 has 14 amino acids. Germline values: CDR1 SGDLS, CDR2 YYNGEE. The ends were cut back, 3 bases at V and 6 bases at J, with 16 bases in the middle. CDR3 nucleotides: TGTGCCAGCAGCGCGGACTCAAGGGGGGGCGAGCAGTACTTC. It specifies CASSADSRGGEQYF.